One sample yielded the 22 T cell receptor beta chains listed below, sequenced in a study of T-cell reconstitution after alpha-beta-depleted transplantation in children. Preparation of the TCRbeta library involved a method that used unique molecular identifiers. TCRdb called the PCR reads again in MiXCR, with one record for every CDR3 protein. The table has 230,000 or so distinct CDR3 sequences, around 12% seen once. The sequences come from PBMCs from the stem cell graft donor, collected from the stem cell graft. The receptors originated from a human donor who donated a stem cell graft to a child with acute lymphoblastic leukemia.

This clonotype was recorded at least ten times. The rearrangement uses TRBV19 and TRBJ1-5; the match to TRBD1 covers 11 bases. Germline V gene data show CDR1 as LNHDA and CDR2 as SQIVND (reference sequence). This CDR3 region has 16 residues. The J segment lost 6 bases and the V segment lost 5 bases, leaving 9 bases of the junction unmatched. As DNA, the CDR3 is TGTGCCAGTAGTTCACGGACAGGGGGCTTCATTCAGCCCCAGCATTTT. The encoded protein is CASSSRTGGFIQPQHF.

This clonotype was seen many times. The rearrangement joins TRBV30 to TRBJ1-2; 8 bases match TRBD1. Germline V lookup: CDR1 GTSNPN, CDR2 SVGIG (reference sequence). The ends lost 5 bases at V and 8 bases at J; junction bases unmatched: 13. The CDR3 has 14 amino acids. This CDR3 reads CAWLREQGARGYTF. Written as DNA, the CDR3 is TGTGCCTGGCTTCGGGAGCAGGGGGCGCGGGGCTACACCTTC.

V usage is TRBV12-3 or TRBV12-4 and J usage is TRBJ1-1; D gene unclear. V shed 3 bases and J shed 4 bases, with 9 bases lying between them. The CDR3 consists of 13 residues. DNA of the CDR3: TGTGCCAGCAGTTTCCTGGTTGGCACTGAAGCTTTCTTT. Amino acids: CASSFLVGTEAFF.

This clonotype was seen at least ten times. The chain recombines TRBV10-2 with TRBJ2-1, with TRBD2 identical over 13 bases. This CDR3 is built from 17 residues. Losses at the gene ends were 0 bases for V and 7 bases for J; bases not matched to a gene: 6. Germline V gene sequence: CDR1 WSHSY, CDR2 SAAADI. CDR3 residues: CASSESLLTSGGNEQFF. In DNA form, the CDR3 reads TGCGCCAGCAGTGAGTCCCTACTGACTAGCGGGGGGAATGAGCAGTTCTTC.

This clonotype was picked up many times. The chain is built from TRBV18 and TRBJ2-7; D is possibly TRBD1 or TRBD2 (5 bases each). This CDR3 is 16 amino acids long. With 4 bases removed from V and 0 bases from J, the gap between germline ends came to 16 bases. Per the germline V gene, CDR1 is KGHSH and CDR2 is LQKENI. The CDR3 DNA is TGTGCCAGCTCACTGGGGGAGTCGGCCAGCTCCTACGAGCAGTACTTC. It translates to CASSLGESASSYEQYF.

This clonotype was seen many times. The chain joins TRBV6-5 to TRBJ1-1, with a possible D match to TRBD1 (5 bases). Germline loops: CDR1 MNHEY, CDR2 SVGAGI. This CDR3 comprises 14 residues. V was trimmed by 4 bases and J by 0 bases, leaving 9 bases between them. The CDR3 DNA follows: TGTGCCAGCAGTTGGGGGATTTTGAACACTGAAGCTTTCTTT. Residues: CASSWGILNTEAFF.

Of note for this clonotype: A much larger clone sits a single nucleotide away, making a read error possible. J is TRBJ2-7 and V is TRBV5-4; TRBD1 might be the D (6 bases). V lost 4 bases to trimming and J lost 5 bases, with 16 bases between them. Per germline, CDR1 SGHNT and CDR2 YYREEE (reference sequence). This CDR3 comprises 14 residues. CDR3 in amino acids: CASSLKDGTHEQYF. The CDR3 nucleotides are TGTGCCAGCAGCCTTAAGGATGGGACACACGAGCAGTACTTC.

This clonotype was recorded at least ten times. V gene TRBV2 combines with J gene TRBJ2-3; possible D gene TRBD2, 6 bases. The CDR3 runs 15 residues. Germline loops: CDR1 SNHLY, CDR2 FYNNEI. V was shortened by 3 bases and J by 0 bases, with 10 bases between the two germline ends. The CDR3, as DNA: TGTGCCAGCAGTGAGCGGGGATCTAGCACAGATACGCAGTATTTT. Its protein is CASSERGSSTDTQYF.

This clonotype was seen repeatedly, ten times or more. V and J are TRBV12-3 or TRBV12-4 and TRBJ2-5; TRBD1 or TRBD2 may be the D gene (5 bases each). Trimming pared 3 bases from V and 5 bases from J, leaving 19 bases between. This CDR3 contains 16 residues. The CDR3 DNA is TGTGCCAGCAGTTTTGGGCGACGGGGAAAGGGGGAGACCCAGTACTTC. The encoded protein is CASSFGRRGKGETQYF.

Many counts were recorded for this clonotype. J is TRBJ2-3 and V is TRBV5-6, with D possibly matching TRBD1 (6 bases). CDR1 and CDR2 (germline): SGHDT, YYEEEE. The CDR3 totals 15 residues. V lost 5 bases and J lost 2, with 15 bases in between. CDR3 amino acids: CASSLPGQPTDTQYF. CDR3 nucleotide sequence: TGTGCCAGCAGTTTGCCGGGACAACCCACAGATACGCAGTATTTT. Based on the CDR3 plus reference TRBV5-6 and TRBJ2-3, the full variable domain is DAGVTQSPTHLIKTRGQQVTLRCSPKSGHDTVSWYQQALGQGPQFIFQYYEEEERQRGNFPDRFSGHQFPNYSSELNVNALLLGDSALYLCASSLPGQPTDTQYFGPGTRLTVL.

Many counts were recorded for this clonotype. J is TRBJ2-1 and V is TRBV20-1; 8 nucleotides match TRBD2. The CDR3 sequence is 15 residues long. Germline V lookup: CDR1 DFQATT, CDR2 SNEGSKA (reference sequence). The V segment lost 5 bases and the J segment 10 bases; nucleotides outside the gene matches: 16. The CDR3 spells CSAELSGSWGGEQFF. The CDR3 DNA is TGCAGTGCTGAACTAAGCGGGAGTTGGGGAGGGGAGCAGTTCTTC.

This clonotype was detected ten times or more. The chain has TRBV20-1 and TRBJ1-1; D call uncertain. V lost 5 bases and J 10 bases, leaving 26 bases between the germline ends. The CDR3 totals 15 residues. Germline V gives CDR1 DFQATT, CDR2 SNEGSKA (reference sequence). This chain's CDR3 is CSAGVIRTQPGAAFF. The CDR3 DNA reads as TGCAGTGCTGGAGTAATCAGGACCCAACCTGGTGCAGCTTTCTTT.

This clonotype was detected ten times or more. This sequence joins TRBV5-1 and TRBJ1-5; 8 nucleotides agree with TRBD1. There are 18 residues in the CDR3. Germline V CDR1 and CDR2: SGHRS, YFSETQ. The V and J ends lost 1 base and 2 bases, in that order; junction bases with no gene match: 11. The CDR3 coding sequence is TGCGCCAGCAGCTTGTTCCCCTCGGGACAGGCAGGCAATCAGCCCCAGCATTTT. Translated: CASSLFPSGQAGNQPQHF.

This clonotype was seen a handful of times. Compared with germline, one end of the junction differs, possibly owing to a read error. The J gene is TRBJ1-6, the V gene TRBV20-1; tentative D call: TRBD1 (6 bases). The germline CDR1 and CDR2 sequences are DFQATT and SNEGSKA (reference sequence). This CDR3 is built from 16 residues. CDR3 residues: CCASNVQGSQGSPLHF. DNA for the CDR3: TGCTGTGCTAGCAATGTACAGGGCAGTCAGGGTTCACCCCTCCACTTT.

In this sample, this clonotype turned up many times. The chain combines TRBV28 with TRBJ2-7, with no clear D. This CDR3 is 13 amino acids long. The germline gives CDR1 MDHEN, CDR2 SYDVKM. Trimming removed 5 bases at V and 3 bases at J, with 11 bases between. CDR3 DNA sequence: TGTGCCAGCAGTATAGGCCGGCTCTACGAGCAGTACTTC. This sequence encodes CASSIGRLYEQYF. The full variable domain, rest sourced from reference TRBV28 and TRBJ2-7, is DVKVTQSSRYLVKRTGEKVFLECVQDMDHENMFWYRQDPGLGLRLIYFSYDVKMKEKGDIPEGYSVSREKKERFSLILESASTNQTSMYLCASSIGRLYEQYFGPGTRLTVT.

This clonotype was detected ten times or more. The chain employs TRBV5-1 and TRBJ1-3; D is unresolved. The CDR3 runs to 15 residues. Germline V gene sequence: CDR1 SGHRS, CDR2 YFSETQ. V was pared by 0 bases and J by 0 bases, with 7 bases between. The CDR3 spells CASSLGPNSGNTIYF. DNA of the CDR3: TGCGCCAGCAGCTTGGGGCCGAACTCTGGAAACACCATATATTTT.

Comments on this clonotype: A much larger clone is a single base away; this may be a read error. V gene TRBV20-1 combines with J gene TRBJ2-1; a possible D gene is TRBD2 (6 bases). CDR3 length: 10 residues. Germline V gene lookup returns CDR1 DFQATT and CDR2 SNEGSKA (reference sequence). V was clipped by 8 bases and J by 5 bases, with 7 bases between them. CDR3 in DNA: TGCAGTCGGAGGGACAATGAGCAGTTCTTC. It translates to CSRRDNEQFF.

This clonotype was recorded many times. This chain uses TRBV6-1 with TRBJ2-7; unclear D gene. This CDR3 has 14 residues. V shed 5 bases and J shed 3 bases, with 14 bases lying between them. Germline V CDR1 and CDR2: MNHNS, SASEGT. The chain's CDR3 is CASSYALGDYEQYF. CDR3 bases: TGTGCCAGCAGTTACGCGCTTGGGGACTACGAGCAGTACTTC.

This clonotype was seen a handful of times. This chain uses TRBV27 with TRBJ2-1, with TRBD2 matching 7 bases. Trimming at V came to 2 bases and at J to 7 bases, leaving 17 bases not matched to a gene. The CDR3 covers 18 residues. Per the germline V gene, CDR1 is MNHEY and CDR2 is SMNVEV (reference sequence). DNA of the CDR3: TGTGCCAGCAGTTTAATGTCCCTGAGCGGGAAGATCTCGAATGAGCAGTTCTTC. It encodes CASSLMSLSGKISNEQFF.

On this clonotype: A much larger clonotype is one base distant, so this may be a read error. This chain connects TRBV11-2 to TRBJ1-1, with 8 bases aligning to TRBD1. Trimming took 8 bases from V and 10 from J; bases not matched to a gene: 12. The CDR3 runs to 13 residues. Germline-derived CDR1 and CDR2 are SGHAT and FQNNGV. The CDR3 reads CASGLSTGEAAFF. The CDR3 DNA reads as TGTGCCAGCGGCCTCTCGACAGGGGAGGCAGCTTTCTTT.

This clonotype showed up many times. The genes are TRBV20-1 and TRBJ1-2; D is undetermined. V was shortened by 1 base and J by 4 bases, with 13 bases between the two germline ends. The CDR3 contains 14 residues. Germline CDR1 reads DFQATT; CDR2 reads SNEGSKA (reference sequence). CDR3 region: CSARVWVEGYGYTF. In nucleotides, the CDR3 is TGCAGTGCTAGAGTTTGGGTAGAAGGCTATGGCTACACCTTC.

This clonotype was recorded many times. This chain's CDR3 is CASSLSGTEAFF. The CDR3 bases are TGTGCCAGCAGCTTGTCGGGCACTGAAGCTTTCTTT. This sequence joins TRBV5-5 and TRBJ1-1; no clear D. Trimming cost V 1 base and J 4 bases, with 5 bases left between them. The CDR3 covers 12 residues. Germline CDR1 SGHKS, CDR2 YYEKEE (reference sequence).